The 17 T cell receptor beta chains listed next were all sequenced from one sample in a study of blood T cell repertoires in COVID-19. Using immunoSEQ multiplex PCR, the repertoire was profiled, and TCRdb retains in-frame clones only, with some absent. In the table there are roughly 100,000 clones, approximately 85% of which are singletons. Sequencing was done on a sample of peripheral blood. Receptor source: a man aged 35 to 55 with active or convalescent COVID-19.

The chain employs TRBV3-1 (or the pseudogene TRBV3-2) and TRBJ1-2, with 11 bases that match TRBD1. The CDR3 sequence is 13 residues long. The germline V gene encodes CDR1 LGHDT and CDR2 YNNKEL (reference sequence). The ends lost 7 bases at V and 7 bases at J; junction bases unmatched: 5. The CDR3 nucleotides are TGTGCCAGCATGATGGGGACAGGGGGTGGCTACACCTTC. Its protein product is CASMMGTGGGYTF.

DNA of the CDR3: TGTGCCAGCAGCCAACAGGGCCCCACCAAAAACATTCAGTACTTC. Translated, it gives CASSQQGPTKNIQYF. The chain recombines TRBV27 with TRBJ2-4, with a tentative D call TRBD1 (6 bases). There are 15 residues in the CDR3. V was clipped by 6 bases and J by 2 bases, with 14 bases between them. Per germline, CDR1 MNHEY and CDR2 SMNVEV (reference sequence).

The chain joins TRBV6-5 to TRBJ2-1, with D perhaps TRBD2 (5 bases). This CDR3 is built from 14 residues. CDR1 is MNHEY, CDR2 SVGAGI, per germline. Between the trimmed V and J ends, which lost 7 bases and 12 bases, there was a span of 22 bases. DNA for the CDR3: TGTGCCAGCACCTCTCGGGATGGAATGAGTGGGCAGTTCTTC. Translation gives CASTSRDGMSGQFF.

In this sample, this clone turned up once. J is TRBJ2-7 and V is TRBV6-1; 8 bases match TRBD1. Trimming took 7 bases from V and 0 from J; bases not matched to a gene: 5. The CDR3 spans 14 residues. Per the germline V gene, CDR1 is MNHNS and CDR2 is SASEGT. Written as DNA, the CDR3 is TGTGCCAGCACCCCCGGGACAGGCTCCTACGAGCAGTACTTC. This sequence encodes CASTPGTGSYEQYF.

The V and J genes are TRBV25-1 and TRBJ1-1, with 7 positions matching TRBD1. Looked up from germline, CDR1 is MGHDK and CDR2 is SYGVNS. CDR3 length: 14 residues. The ends lost 4 bases at V and 3 bases at J; junction bases unmatched: 5. CDR3 nucleotide sequence: TGTGCCAGCAGTGCCTCGGGACAGTACACTGAAGCTTTCTTT. It translates to CASSASGQYTEAFF.

V is TRBV9 and J is TRBJ2-2, with 8 bases fitting TRBD1. The junction had 10 bases not matched to a gene; V was cut back by 4 bases and J by 5 bases. The CDR3 loop spans 16 amino acids. Germline V lookup: CDR1 SGDLS, CDR2 YYNGEE. The CDR3 is CASSLSRGRRTGELFF. DNA for the CDR3: TGTGCCAGCAGCTTAAGCAGGGGGCGCCGAACCGGGGAGCTGTTTTTT.

This clone was seen only once. The chain employs TRBV12-3 or TRBV12-4 and TRBJ2-7, with a weak D call TRBD2 (5 bases). This CDR3 spans 13 amino acids. Trimming took 4 bases from V and 3 from J, leaving 10 bases between them. The CDR3 nucleotides read TGTGCCAGCAGTTCCTGGACTGACTACGAGCAGTACTTC. Its protein product is CASSSWTDYEQYF.

The CDR3 is CASSWGQGARGSPLHF. In nucleotides, the CDR3 is TGTGCCAGCAGTTGGGGACAGGGGGCAAGAGGTTCACCCCTCCACTTT. The chain links TRBV6-2 or TRBV6-3 to TRBJ1-6, with TRBD1 matching 12 bases. This CDR3 contains 16 residues. After removal of 4 bases from V and 9 bases from J, the junction contained 7 bases not matched to a gene. Per the germline V gene, CDR1 is MNHEY and CDR2 is SVGEGT.

The J gene is TRBJ2-1, the V gene TRBV7-2; possibly TRBD2 for D (8 bases). The CDR3 has 15 residues. CDR1 and CDR2 from the germline V gene are SGHTA and FQGNSA. Deletions cut 1 base from V and 9 bases from J, with 16 bases between. CDR3 in DNA: TGTGCCAGCAGCTTAGGGACAGGCAGCGGGGGTGAGCAGTTCTTC. It encodes CASSLGTGSGGEQFF.

The rearrangement links TRBV27 to TRBJ2-7; TRBD2 agrees at 8 bases. V gave up 6 bases and J gave up 6 bases; unmatched junction bases: 13. The CDR3 has 15 amino acids. Germline CDR1 is MNHEY and CDR2 is SMNVEV (reference sequence). The CDR3 nucleotides are TGTGCCAGCAGGCTCTCGCGAGCGGGGGTCTCCGAGCAGTACTTC. As protein: CASRLSRAGVSEQYF.

This chain uses TRBV29-1 with TRBJ2-7; perhaps TRBD1 as D (6 bases). The CDR3 is 12 amino acids. Trimming left V 4 bases short and J 2 bases short, with 9 bases between. Germline V gene data show CDR1 as SQVTM and CDR2 as ANQGSEA. This CDR3 is CSVGSGAYEQYF. CDR3 nucleotides: TGCAGCGTTGGTTCAGGGGCCTACGAGCAGTACTTC.

This rearrangement joins TRBV5-6 to TRBJ2-7; 9 bases are a match to TRBD2. From germline, CDR1 is SGHDT and CDR2 YYEEEE. The CDR3 has 14 residues. Trimming removed 0 bases from V and 6 bases from J; junction bases left unmatched: 4. CDR3 in DNA: TGTGCCAGCAGCTTGGTTCAAGCGGGGGGCGAGCAGTACTTC. Protein sequence: CASSLVQAGGEQYF. The full variable domain, with the rest looked up from reference TRBV5-6 and TRBJ2-7, is DAGVTQSPTHLIKTRGQQVTLRCSPKSGHDTVSWYQQALGQGPQFIFQYYEEEERQRGNFPDRFSGHQFPNYSSELNVNALLLGDSALYLCASSLVQAGGEQYFGPGTRLTVT.

This clone was seen only a few times. This chain uses TRBV6-5 with TRBJ2-7; D may be TRBD1 (5 bases). Trimming left V 6 bases short and J 0 bases short, with 12 bases between. The CDR3 sequence is 14 residues long. Germline CDR1 and CDR2: MNHEY and SVGAGI. The CDR3 nucleotides are TGTGCCAGCAGACTGACAGTAACCTCCTACGAGCAGTACTTC. Translation gives CASRLTVTSYEQYF.

The rearrangement joins TRBV9 to TRBJ2-1; TRBD1 matches at 7 bases. The CDR3 spans 16 residues. CDR1 SGDLS and CDR2 YYNGEE come from the germline V gene. After removal of 0 bases from V and 5 bases from J, the junction contained 8 bases not matched to a gene. The CDR3 coding sequence is TGTGCCAGCAGCGTAGCTATAGGGGGCAGCGACAATGAGCAGTTCTTC. Protein: CASSVAIGGSDNEQFF.

This sequence joins TRBV5-1 and TRBJ1-3; D not resolved. Germline CDR1 SGHRS, CDR2 YFSETQ. Trimming cost V 2 bases and J 4 bases, with 13 bases left between them. The CDR3 consists of 15 residues. CDR3 sequence (DNA): TGCGCCAGCAGCTTAACGGAGAATTTCGGAAACACCATATATTTT. Translation gives CASSLTENFGNTIYF. The entire variable domain, with the rest obtained from reference TRBV5-1 and TRBJ1-3, is as follows: KAGVTQTPRYLIKTRGQQVTLSCSPISGHRSVSWYQQTPGQGLQFLFEYFSETQRNKGNFPGRFSGRQFSNSRSEMNVSTLELGDSALYLCASSLTENFGNTIYFGEGSWLTVV.

The chain is built from TRBV7-8 and TRBJ1-1; D gene uncertain. This CDR3 contains 13 residues. The V end was cut by 5 bases, the J end by 3 bases, with 10 bases between. The germline V gene has CDR1 SGHVS and CDR2 FQNEAQ. For the CDR3, the DNA is TGTGCCAGCAGCCTTGCGCTCTACACTGAAGCTTTCTTT. This codes for CASSLALYTEAFF. The full variable domain, completed using reference TRBV7-8 and TRBJ1-1, is GAGVSQSPRYKVAKRGQDVALRCDPISGHVSLFWYQQALGQGPEFLTYFQNEAQLDKSGLPSDRFFAERPEGSVSTLKIQRTQQEDSAVYLCASSLALYTEAFFGQGTRLTVV.

Only one count was recorded for this clone. J is TRBJ1-2 and V is TRBV18; 8 bases are shared with TRBD1. The germline V gene has CDR1 KGHSH and CDR2 LQKENI. After removal of 4 bases from V and 7 bases from J, the junction contained 5 bases not matched to a gene. The CDR3 runs to 13 residues. The CDR3 loop is CASSLQGASGYTF. In nucleotides, the CDR3 is TGTGCCAGCTCACTCCAGGGGGCTAGTGGCTACACCTTC.